Detailed here is one T cell receptor beta chain. Time point given: baseline, week 1 (first vaccination visit). Regarding treatment: pre-vaccination baseline after standard-of-care therapy. This specimen comes from a study of a mutant IDH1 vaccine in newly diagnosed glioma. Trimming pared 3 bases from V and 6 bases from J, leaving 11 bases between. Germline V CDR1 and CDR2: KGHSH, LQKENI. The CDR3 loop spans 13 amino acids. Libraries were prepared by immunoSEQ multiplex PCR; TCRdb keeps only in-frame clonotypes and omits some of them. The sample contains about 88,000 clones, roughly 80% of which appear only once.

This chain uses TRBV18 with TRBJ1-1; no reliable D call. This clonotype was obtained from a man between 35 and 55 years old with glioma. Some clones in this sample may be carry-over from other donors' samples. The sample in question was PBMCs, obtained from a glioma patient treated with radiotherapy, temozolomide or both. The CDR3 DNA sequence: TGTGCCAGCTCACCGGATTTATCCGCTGAAGCTTTCTTT. Translation gives CASSPDLSAEAFF.